This is a list of T cell receptor beta chains from one sample in a study of T cells after yellow fever vaccination. In TCRdb, the 5' RACE reads were re-called with MiXCR into one record per CDR3 protein. The sample gives some 400,000 distinct CDR3 sequences, about 17% of which show up once; 15% to 20% is in the top ten. The material was PBMCs, obtained before the yellow fever booster vaccination. Source of these receptors: a young man who received the YFV17D yellow fever vaccine. CDR3s include the opening cysteine and the closing phenylalanine or tryptophan. Fields, in order: D gene, J gene, clone size, V gene, CDR3 protein, CDR3 DNA. A D gene is named only where the DNA matches it firmly. Some rows mark clone size as missing; the rest say once, few, many or name a class of expanded clone.

D: .; J: TRBJ2-7; size: few; V: TRBV28; CDR3: CASRWAGAYEQYF; DNA: TGTGCCAGCAGATGGGCAGGGGCCTACGAGCAGTACTTC
D: .; J: TRBJ1-2; size: .; V: TRBV9; CDR3: CASSPGRERGYGYTF; DNA: TGTGCCAGCAGCCCAGGAAGGGAAAGAGGCTATGGCTACACCTTC
D: .; J: TRBJ2-3; size: few; V: TRBV3-1; CDR3: CASSPFDRPDTQYF; DNA: TGTGCCAGCAGCCCATTTGACAGACCAGATACGCAGTATTTT
D: .; J: TRBJ1-1; size: few; V: TRBV9; CDR3: CASSDSTGVAFF; DNA: TGTGCCAGCAGCGATTCCACCGGAGTAGCTTTCTTT
D: .; J: TRBJ2-4; size: .; V: TRBV7-2; CDR3: CASSFVPGLGPGAKNIQYF; DNA: TGTGCCAGCAGCTTCGTCCCGGGACTGGGGCCGGGGGCCAAAAACATTCAGTACTTC
D: .; J: TRBJ2-3; size: .; V: TRBV7-7; CDR3: CASSAGLGRTDTQYF; DNA: TGTGCCAGCAGCGCGGGACTGGGGCGCACAGATACGCAGTATTTT
D: .; J: TRBJ1-2; size: .; V: TRBV15; CDR3: CATSRDQGVGGYTF; DNA: TGTGCCACCAGCAGAGACCAGGGTGTCGGGGGCTACACCTTC
D: TRBD1; J: TRBJ1-2; size: few; V: TRBV7-2; CDR3: CASSFLQGGHYGYTF; DNA: TGTGCCAGCAGCTTTTTACAGGGGGGGCACTATGGCTACACCTTC
D: TRBD1; J: TRBJ1-4; size: few; V: TRBV20-1; CDR3: CSANTGEGTNEKLFF; DNA: TGCAGTGCCAACACAGGGGAGGGGACTAATGAAAAACTGTTTTTT
D: .; J: TRBJ1-2; size: few; V: TRBV4-1; CDR3: CASSLQEGTGRSYTF; DNA: TGCGCCAGCAGCCTGCAGGAGGGGACCGGCCGGAGCTACACCTTC
D: .; J: TRBJ2-1; size: .; V: TRBV2; CDR3: CASGASDYNEQFF; DNA: TGTGCCAGCGGGGCTAGCGACTACAATGAGCAGTTCTTC